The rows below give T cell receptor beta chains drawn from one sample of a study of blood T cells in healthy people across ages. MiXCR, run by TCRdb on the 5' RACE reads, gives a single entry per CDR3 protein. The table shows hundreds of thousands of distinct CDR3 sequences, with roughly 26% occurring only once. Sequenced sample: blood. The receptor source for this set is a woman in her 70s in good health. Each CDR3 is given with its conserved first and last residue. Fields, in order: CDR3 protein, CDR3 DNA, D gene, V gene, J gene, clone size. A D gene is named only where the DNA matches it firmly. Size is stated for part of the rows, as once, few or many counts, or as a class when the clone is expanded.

CDR3aa: CSVSWGADTQYF; CDR3nt: TGCAGCGTGAGTTGGGGGGCTGATACGCAGTATTTT; d_gene: -; v_gene: TRBV29-1; j_gene: TRBJ2-3; abundance: -
CDR3aa: CASSQERTGKGWEQFF; CDR3nt: TGCGCCAGCAGCCAAGAGCGAACAGGGAAAGGGTGGGAGCAGTTCTTC; d_gene: -; v_gene: TRBV4-3; j_gene: TRBJ2-1; abundance: few
CDR3aa: CASSKSGGPSQETQYF; CDR3nt: TGTGCCAGCAGTAAATCAGGGGGACCCAGCCAAGAGACCCAGTACTTC; d_gene: TRBD1; v_gene: TRBV6-1; j_gene: TRBJ2-5; abundance: -
CDR3aa: CASSQEVAGNTIYF; CDR3nt: TGTGCCAGCTCCCAGGAAGTAGCTGGAAACACCATATATTTT; d_gene: -; v_gene: TRBV18; j_gene: TRBJ1-3; abundance: few
CDR3aa: CASSPVLDQFF; CDR3nt: TGTGCCAGCAGTCCCGTTTTGGACCAGTTCTTC; d_gene: -; v_gene: TRBV6-6; j_gene: TRBJ2-1; abundance: -
CDR3aa: CASSQGAGGGTDTQYF; CDR3nt: TGCGCCAGCAGCCAAGGAGCGGGGGGCGGCACAGATACGCAGTATTTT; d_gene: TRBD2; v_gene: TRBV4-3; j_gene: TRBJ2-3; abundance: -
CDR3aa: CAIAGGPYEQYF; CDR3nt: TGTGCCATCGCGGGGGGGCCCTACGAGCAGTACTTC; d_gene: TRBD2; v_gene: TRBV24-1; j_gene: TRBJ2-7; abundance: once
CDR3aa: CASSKQNTGELFF; CDR3nt: TGTGCCAGCAGCAAACAAAACACCGGGGAGCTGTTTTTT; d_gene: -; v_gene: TRBV12-3/TRBV12-4; j_gene: TRBJ2-2; abundance: many
CDR3aa: CAISSGLAGTYEQYF; CDR3nt: TGTGCCATCTCTAGCGGTCTAGCGGGGACTTACGAGCAGTACTTC; d_gene: TRBD2; v_gene: TRBV10-3; j_gene: TRBJ2-7; abundance: many
CDR3aa: CASSLAFSSGANVLTF; CDR3nt: TGCGCCAGCAGCTTGGCCTTCAGCTCTGGGGCCAACGTCCTGACTTTC; d_gene: -; v_gene: TRBV5-1; j_gene: TRBJ2-6; abundance: few
CDR3aa: CASSYRPTSSEQFF; CDR3nt: TGTGCCAGCAGTTACCGTCCGACTAGTTCTGAGCAGTTCTTC; d_gene: -; v_gene: TRBV6-2/TRBV6-3; j_gene: TRBJ2-1; abundance: -
CDR3aa: CASSDQSWTVNTEASF; CDR3nt: TGCGCCAGCAGCGATCAATCATGGACAGTCAACACTGAAGCTTCCTTT; d_gene: -; v_gene: TRBV5-1; j_gene: TRBJ1-1; abundance: -
CDR3aa: CASSPKGTTNTEAFF; CDR3nt: TGTGCCAGCAGCCCTAAGGGGACAACGAACACTGAAGCTTTCTTT; d_gene: -; v_gene: TRBV7-9; j_gene: TRBJ1-1; abundance: few
CDR3aa: CASSSKEPTNEKLFF; CDR3nt: TGCGCCAGCAGCTCCAAAGAACCAACTAATGAAAAACTGTTTTTT; d_gene: -; v_gene: TRBV5-1; j_gene: TRBJ1-4; abundance: few
CDR3aa: CASSADSYGYTF; CDR3nt: TGTGCCAGCTCAGCGGACAGTTATGGCTACACCTTC; d_gene: -; v_gene: TRBV18; j_gene: TRBJ1-2; abundance: many
CDR3aa: CASSPGQGTDTQYF; CDR3nt: TGCGCCAGCAGCCCAGGACAGGGCACAGATACGCAGTATTTT; d_gene: TRBD1; v_gene: TRBV5-1; j_gene: TRBJ2-3; abundance: many
CDR3aa: CASSSIGTGNEKLFF; CDR3nt: TGTGCCAGCAGTTCGATAGGGACAGGGAATGAAAAACTGTTTTTT; d_gene: TRBD1; v_gene: TRBV27; j_gene: TRBJ1-4; abundance: -
CDR3aa: CSARDFGSPGNEQYF; CDR3nt: TGCAGTGCTAGAGATTTCGGGAGCCCTGGGAACGAGCAGTACTTC; d_gene: -; v_gene: TRBV20-1; j_gene: TRBJ2-7; abundance: -
CDR3aa: CSARTFLVDTQYF; CDR3nt: TGCAGTGCTAGAACGTTTTTGGTGGATACGCAGTATTTT; d_gene: -; v_gene: TRBV20-1; j_gene: TRBJ2-3; abundance: -
CDR3aa: CASEGGGRDEQFF; CDR3nt: TGTGCCAGCGAGGGGGGAGGGCGTGATGAGCAGTTCTTC; d_gene: -; v_gene: TRBV28; j_gene: TRBJ2-1; abundance: many
CDR3aa: CASSQDPSIKTTNEKLFF; CDR3nt: TGTGCCAGCAGCCAAGATCCGAGCATAAAGACAACTAATGAAAAACTGTTTTTT; d_gene: -; v_gene: TRBV14; j_gene: TRBJ1-4; abundance: -
CDR3aa: CSVASGNEQFF; CDR3nt: TGCAGCGTAGCTAGCGGGAATGAGCAGTTCTTC; d_gene: TRBD2; v_gene: TRBV29-1; j_gene: TRBJ2-1; abundance: few
CDR3aa: CASRGLNNYGYTF; CDR3nt: TGTGCCAGCAGGGGACTCAATAACTATGGCTACACCTTC; d_gene: -; v_gene: TRBV6-2/TRBV6-3; j_gene: TRBJ1-2; abundance: -
CDR3aa: CASSPRQEETQYF; CDR3nt: TGTGCCAGCTCACCTCGACAGGAAGAGACCCAGTACTTC; d_gene: -; v_gene: TRBV18; j_gene: TRBJ2-5; abundance: -
CDR3aa: CAISSGLAYEQYF; CDR3nt: TGTGCCATCAGTTCCGGACTAGCATACGAGCAGTACTTC; d_gene: TRBD2; v_gene: TRBV10-3; j_gene: TRBJ2-7; abundance: few
CDR3aa: CASSRGQINEQFF; CDR3nt: TGTGCCAGCAGCCGCGGACAGATCAATGAGCAGTTCTTC; d_gene: -; v_gene: TRBV3-1; j_gene: TRBJ2-1; abundance: few
CDR3aa: CATGQGATHNEQFF; CDR3nt: TGTGCCACAGGACAGGGGGCTACTCACAATGAGCAGTTCTTC; d_gene: TRBD1; v_gene: TRBV24-1; j_gene: TRBJ2-1; abundance: -
CDR3aa: CSVAVAANTGELFF; CDR3nt: TGCAGCGTTGCAGTAGCGGCGAACACCGGGGAGCTGTTTTTT; d_gene: -; v_gene: TRBV29-1; j_gene: TRBJ2-2; abundance: few
CDR3aa: CASSALDRPYNSPLHF; CDR3nt: TGTGCCAGCAGCGCCCTGGACAGGCCTTATAATTCACCCCTCCACTTT; d_gene: TRBD1; v_gene: TRBV9; j_gene: TRBJ1-6; abundance: few
CDR3aa: CASSLYGNTIYF; CDR3nt: TGTGCCAGCAGTTTATATGGAAACACCATATATTTT; d_gene: -; v_gene: TRBV28; j_gene: TRBJ1-3; abundance: -
CDR3aa: CASSRPPGYEQYF; CDR3nt: TGCGCCAGCAGTCGCCCCCCCGGGTACGAGCAGTACTTC; d_gene: -; v_gene: TRBV12-3/TRBV12-4; j_gene: TRBJ2-7; abundance: few
CDR3aa: CVSRDTSSYNSPLHF; CDR3nt: TGTGTCAGCAGGGACACGAGCTCCTATAATTCACCCCTCCACTTT; d_gene: -; v_gene: TRBV7-2; j_gene: TRBJ1-6; abundance: few
CDR3aa: CASSRTGSTGELFF; CDR3nt: TGTGCCAGCAGCAGGACAGGCTCCACCGGGGAGCTGTTTTTT; d_gene: TRBD1; v_gene: TRBV6-6; j_gene: TRBJ2-2; abundance: few
CDR3aa: CATSRRQGTSSSTDTQYF; CDR3nt: TGTGCCACCAGCAGACGCCAGGGGACTAGCTCTAGCACAGATACGCAGTATTTT; d_gene: TRBD2; v_gene: TRBV15; j_gene: TRBJ2-3; abundance: -
CDR3aa: CSAKKPTGPRNTIYF; CDR3nt: TGCAGTGCCAAGAAGCCGACAGGGCCCCGAAACACCATATATTTT; d_gene: TRBD1; v_gene: TRBV20-1; j_gene: TRBJ1-3; abundance: few
CDR3aa: CASSRMTGMRETQYF; CDR3nt: TGTGCCAGCAGCCGGATGACAGGGATGCGAGAGACCCAGTACTTC; d_gene: TRBD1; v_gene: TRBV7-9; j_gene: TRBJ2-5; abundance: few
CDR3aa: CASSYSNMNTEAFF; CDR3nt: TGTGCCAGCAGTTACTCGAACATGAACACTGAAGCTTTCTTT; d_gene: -; v_gene: TRBV6-6; j_gene: TRBJ1-1; abundance: -
CDR3aa: CASSPPGIGELFF; CDR3nt: TGTGCCAGCAGCCCCCCAGGGATCGGGGAGCTGTTTTTT; d_gene: -; v_gene: TRBV7-2; j_gene: TRBJ2-2; abundance: many
CDR3aa: CASSFGGASYGYTF; CDR3nt: TGTGCCAGCAGTTTTGGGGGCGCGAGCTATGGCTACACCTTC; d_gene: -; v_gene: TRBV28; j_gene: TRBJ1-2; abundance: few
CDR3aa: CSANPPGQGARGYTF; CDR3nt: TGCAGTGCCAACCCCCCAGGACAGGGGGCTCGGGGCTACACCTTC; d_gene: TRBD1; v_gene: TRBV20-1; j_gene: TRBJ1-2; abundance: few
CDR3aa: CAISLRQGLYSAPEQYF; CDR3nt: TGTGCCATCAGCCTAAGACAGGGTCTCTACTCTGCCCCCGAGCAGTACTTC; d_gene: TRBD1; v_gene: TRBV10-3; j_gene: TRBJ2-7; abundance: many
CDR3aa: CASSLAGTYGYTF; CDR3nt: TGTGCCAGCAGCTTGGCGGGGACCTATGGCTACACCTTC; d_gene: -; v_gene: TRBV5-6; j_gene: TRBJ1-2; abundance: once
CDR3aa: CASSQGGPPGNIQYF; CDR3nt: TGCGCCAGCAGCCAAGGGGGCCCTCCGGGAAACATTCAGTACTTC; d_gene: -; v_gene: TRBV4-1; j_gene: TRBJ2-4; abundance: -
CDR3aa: CASSAGSLSYNEQFF; CDR3nt: TGTGCCAGCAGCGCGGGGTCTCTCTCCTACAATGAGCAGTTCTTC; d_gene: -; v_gene: TRBV2; j_gene: TRBJ2-1; abundance: many
CDR3aa: CASSLGSAGNQPQHF; CDR3nt: TGCGCCAGCAGCTTGGGTTCGGCGGGCAATCAGCCCCAGCATTTT; d_gene: -; v_gene: TRBV5-1; j_gene: TRBJ1-5; abundance: -
CDR3aa: CASSSGQSTEAFF; CDR3nt: TGCGCCAGCAGCTCGGGACAGTCCACTGAAGCTTTCTTT; d_gene: TRBD1; v_gene: TRBV5-1; j_gene: TRBJ1-1; abundance: -
CDR3aa: CSVAPGQGHFTGELFF; CDR3nt: TGCAGCGTGGCTCCGGGACAGGGGCATTTCACCGGGGAGCTGTTTTTT; d_gene: TRBD1; v_gene: TRBV29-1; j_gene: TRBJ2-2; abundance: -
CDR3aa: CATRPGTGKSSYEQYF; CDR3nt: TGTGCCACCAGACCCGGGACAGGGAAGAGTTCCTACGAGCAGTACTTC; d_gene: TRBD1; v_gene: TRBV15; j_gene: TRBJ2-7; abundance: -
CDR3aa: CASSLAQGAYEQYF; CDR3nt: TGTGCCAGCAGCTTGGCACAGGGCGCCTACGAGCAGTACTTC; d_gene: -; v_gene: TRBV5-6; j_gene: TRBJ2-7; abundance: few
CDR3aa: CSASSAGPTDTQYF; CDR3nt: TGCAGTGCTAGCTCGGCGGGCCCCACAGATACGCAGTATTTT; d_gene: -; v_gene: TRBV20-1; j_gene: TRBJ2-3; abundance: few